Sequencing of this T cell receptor (beta chain) was carried out in a study of blood T cell repertoires in COVID-19 (TCRdb year 2020). Study-wide context: Samples from collaborators originated in the United States, Italy and Spain and spanned both the acute and convalescent phases of COVID-19. The repertoires were released in a freely available public database meant as a resource for research on the immune response to SARS-CoV-2. The material from the prospective study consisted of cDNA or gDNA derived from T cells, B-cell-depleted T cells, or PBMCs. Subjects who had been exposed to COVID-19, were actively infected with it, or had recovered from it provided the deeply sampled blood TCRbeta repertoires that made up the dataset. Samples were obtained from the ongoing ImmuneRACE study (first 160 participants) and from 1,254 subjects provided by 6 global collaborators. The sample metadata nearly always contained a de-identified subject ID, COVID-19 status, age in years and sex. Where HLA class I and class II types were available, the types were taken from metadata supplied by the sample provider, not from assay-based typing. On the study overall, not on this receptor specifically: The amount of clinical and demographic metadata varied by source and participant and was provided uncurated.

The immunoSEQ Assay, a bias-controlled multiplex PCR, was used to amplify TCRbeta CDR3 regions from genomic DNA. The study's processing was this. The number of nucleated cells in each sample was estimated from the amplification of reference gene primers within the assay. To quantify the absolute abundance of each unique TCRbeta CDR3 rearrangement, sequence reads were collapsed and filtered. For each sample, productive Simpson clonality was calculated as the square root of Simpson's diversity index over productive rearrangements. In TCRdb, the immuneACCESS table is reduced to in-frame sequences with V and J assigned. These tables do not hold every clone; where another copy was compared, an unresolved V gene accounts for under half, and the others remain unexplained. The V and J calls and clone size come from that table; D and trimming were worked out from the DNA. In this sample the table shows roughly 100,000 clones, 90% to 95% of which occur a single time. The leading ten clones occupy approximately 5.6% of the sample.

V is cut back by 2 bases and J by 4 bases, with 5 bases in the junction unmatched. There are 15 amino acids in the CDR3, from cysteine to phenylalanine inclusive. The sequence is cut down to CDR3 DNA, 45 bases in frame from base 1. CDR1 MNHNY and CDR2 SVGAGI were looked up in the germline V gene (reference sequence). Notes on this clone: No antigen is known for it. Base qualities are not at hand, and no much larger clone is one base apart.

Each collaborating institution followed its own protocols to collect whole blood in K2EDTA tubes. For TCRbeta analysis, collaborators shipped samples in one of three forms: frozen whole blood, isolated PBMCs, or DNA extracted from either of those sample types. The source of this sequence is a human donor in a cohort sampled during active COVID-19. The chain couples TRBV6-6 to TRBJ2-7, with TRBD2 identical over 10 junction bases. Sequenced material: peripheral blood. CDR3 region: CASSYDSGRRYEQYF. The DNA sequence follows: TGTGCCAGCAGTTACGATAGCGGGAGGAGATACGAGCAGTACTTC.